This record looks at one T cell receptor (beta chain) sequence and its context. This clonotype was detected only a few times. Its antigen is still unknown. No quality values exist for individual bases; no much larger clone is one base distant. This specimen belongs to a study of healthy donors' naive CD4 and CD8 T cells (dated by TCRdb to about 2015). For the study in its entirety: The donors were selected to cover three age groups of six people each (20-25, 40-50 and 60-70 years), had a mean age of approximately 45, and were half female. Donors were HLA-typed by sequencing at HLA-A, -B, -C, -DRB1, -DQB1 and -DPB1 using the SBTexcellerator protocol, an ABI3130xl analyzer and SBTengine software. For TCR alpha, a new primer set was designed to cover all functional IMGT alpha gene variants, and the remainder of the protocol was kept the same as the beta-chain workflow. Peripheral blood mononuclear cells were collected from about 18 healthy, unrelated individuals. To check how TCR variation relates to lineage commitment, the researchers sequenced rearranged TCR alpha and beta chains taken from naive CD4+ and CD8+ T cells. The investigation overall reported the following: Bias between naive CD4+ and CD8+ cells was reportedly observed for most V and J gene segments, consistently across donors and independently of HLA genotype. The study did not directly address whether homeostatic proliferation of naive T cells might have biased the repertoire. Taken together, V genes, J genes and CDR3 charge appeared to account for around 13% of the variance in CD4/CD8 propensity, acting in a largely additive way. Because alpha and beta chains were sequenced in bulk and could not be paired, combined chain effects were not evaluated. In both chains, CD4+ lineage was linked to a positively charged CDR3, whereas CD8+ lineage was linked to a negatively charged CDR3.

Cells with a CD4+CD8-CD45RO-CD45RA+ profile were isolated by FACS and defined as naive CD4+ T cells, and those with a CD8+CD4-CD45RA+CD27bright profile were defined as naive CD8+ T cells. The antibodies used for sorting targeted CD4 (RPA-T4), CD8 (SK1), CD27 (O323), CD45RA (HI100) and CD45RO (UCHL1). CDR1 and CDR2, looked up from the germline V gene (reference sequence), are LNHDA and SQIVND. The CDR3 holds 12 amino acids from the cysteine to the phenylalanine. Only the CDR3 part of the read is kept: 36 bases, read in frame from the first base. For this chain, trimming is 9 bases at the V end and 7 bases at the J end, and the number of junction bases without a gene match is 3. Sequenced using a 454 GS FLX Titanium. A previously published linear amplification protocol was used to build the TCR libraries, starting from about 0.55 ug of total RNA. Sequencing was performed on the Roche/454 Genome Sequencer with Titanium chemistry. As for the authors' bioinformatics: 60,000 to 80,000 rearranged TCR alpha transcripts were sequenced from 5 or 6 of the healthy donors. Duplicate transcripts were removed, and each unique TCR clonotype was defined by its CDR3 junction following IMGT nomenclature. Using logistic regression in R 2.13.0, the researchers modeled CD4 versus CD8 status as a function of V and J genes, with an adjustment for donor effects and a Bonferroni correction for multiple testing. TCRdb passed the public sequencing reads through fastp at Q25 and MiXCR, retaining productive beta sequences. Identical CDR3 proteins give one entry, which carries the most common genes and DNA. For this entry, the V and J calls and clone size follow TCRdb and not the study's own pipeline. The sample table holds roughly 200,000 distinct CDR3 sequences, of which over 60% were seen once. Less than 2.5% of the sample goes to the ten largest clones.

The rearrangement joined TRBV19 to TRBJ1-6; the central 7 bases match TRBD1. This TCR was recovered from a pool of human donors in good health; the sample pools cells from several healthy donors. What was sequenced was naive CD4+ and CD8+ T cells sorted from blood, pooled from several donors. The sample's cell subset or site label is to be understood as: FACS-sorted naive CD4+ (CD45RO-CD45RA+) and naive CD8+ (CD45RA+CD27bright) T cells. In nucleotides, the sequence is TGTGCCAGGGGACAGAGGAATTCACCCCTCCACTTT. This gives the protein CARGQRNSPLHF.